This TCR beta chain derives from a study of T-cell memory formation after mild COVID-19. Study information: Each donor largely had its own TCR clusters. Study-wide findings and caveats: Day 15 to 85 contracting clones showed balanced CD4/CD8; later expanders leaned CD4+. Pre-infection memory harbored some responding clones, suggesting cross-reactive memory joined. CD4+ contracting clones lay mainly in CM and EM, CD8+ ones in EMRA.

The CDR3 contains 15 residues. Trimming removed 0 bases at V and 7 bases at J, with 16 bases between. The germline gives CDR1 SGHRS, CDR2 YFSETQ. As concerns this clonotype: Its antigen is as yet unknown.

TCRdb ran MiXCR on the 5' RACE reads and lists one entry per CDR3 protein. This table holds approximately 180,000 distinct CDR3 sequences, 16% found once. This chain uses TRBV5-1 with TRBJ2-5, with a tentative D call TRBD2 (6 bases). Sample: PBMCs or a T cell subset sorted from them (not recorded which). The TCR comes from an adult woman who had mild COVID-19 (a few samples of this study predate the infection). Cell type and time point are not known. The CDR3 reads CASSLADRVGGTQYF. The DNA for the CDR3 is TGCGCCAGCAGCTTGGCCGACAGAGTCGGGGGGACCCAGTACTTC.